These T cell receptor beta chains were read from a single sample in a study of response to subunit inactivated influenza vaccine. TCRdb used MiXCR to reprocess the RT-PCR reads, holding one entry per CDR3 protein. There are hundreds of thousands of distinct CDR3 sequences in the sample; roughly 14% occur only once, and approximately 10% lies in the top ten. Specimen: PBMCs from blood, collected roughly 12 days after vaccination. The source of these receptors is a man aged 50 or older who received an inactivated influenza vaccine. The CDR3 runs from the conserved cysteine through the conserved F or W. Each record gives: D gene, clone size, V gene, J gene, CDR3 protein, CDR3 DNA. A D gene is named only where the DNA matches it firmly. The size entry is marked missing in some rows and otherwise reads once, few, many or a size class.

d_gene: TRBD1; abundance: -; v_gene: TRBV20-1; j_gene: TRBJ2-7; CDR3aa: CSARGTGMGRDYEQYF; CDR3nt: TGCAGTGCTAGGGGGACAGGGATGGGACGGGACTACGAGCAGTACTTC
d_gene: -; abundance: few; v_gene: TRBV20-1; j_gene: TRBJ2-7; CDR3aa: CSAIKWTGDYEQYF; CDR3nt: TGCAGTGCTATTAAATGGACGGGAGACTACGAGCAGTACTTC
d_gene: -; abundance: few; v_gene: TRBV6-1; j_gene: TRBJ1-5; CDR3aa: CASSQIRAVGNQPQHF; CDR3nt: TGTGCCAGCAGTCAAATACGGGCAGTAGGCAATCAGCCCCAGCATTTT
d_gene: -; abundance: many; v_gene: TRBV12-3/TRBV12-4; j_gene: TRBJ2-7; CDR3aa: CASSFHRYEQYF; CDR3nt: TGTGCCAGCAGTTTCCATCGCTACGAGCAGTACTTC
d_gene: -; abundance: -; v_gene: TRBV6-2/TRBV6-3; j_gene: TRBJ1-1; CDR3aa: CASSYTASTEAFF; CDR3nt: TGTGCCAGCAGTTACACGGCAAGCACTGAAGCTTTCTTT
d_gene: -; abundance: few; v_gene: TRBV12-3/TRBV12-4; j_gene: TRBJ1-1; CDR3aa: CASSNAGRGRNTEAFF; CDR3nt: TGTGCCAGCAGCAATGCAGGGCGCGGGAGGAACACTGAAGCTTTCTTT
d_gene: -; abundance: few; v_gene: TRBV20-1; j_gene: TRBJ1-6; CDR3aa: CSARDASTANSPLHF; CDR3nt: TGCAGTGCTAGAGATGCGTCGACTGCTAATTCACCCCTCCACTTT
d_gene: TRBD1; abundance: few; v_gene: TRBV7-6; j_gene: TRBJ2-3; CDR3aa: CASSETGFSTDTQYF; CDR3nt: TGTGCCAGCAGCGAGACAGGGTTTAGCACAGATACGCAGTATTTT
d_gene: -; abundance: few; v_gene: TRBV5-1; j_gene: TRBJ1-2; CDR3aa: CASSSARAGYGYTF; CDR3nt: TGCGCCAGCAGCTCCGCCCGGGCCGGATATGGCTACACCTTC
d_gene: -; abundance: -; v_gene: TRBV9; j_gene: TRBJ2-7; CDR3aa: CASSVADFYEQYF; CDR3nt: TGTGCCAGCAGCGTCGCAGACTTCTACGAGCAGTACTTC
d_gene: -; abundance: few; v_gene: TRBV5-6; j_gene: TRBJ2-5; CDR3aa: CASSLGQLFQETQYF; CDR3nt: TGTGCCAGCAGCTTGGGACAGCTCTTTCAAGAGACCCAGTACTTC
d_gene: -; abundance: -; v_gene: TRBV7-9; j_gene: TRBJ2-3; CDR3aa: CASDSTDTQYF; CDR3nt: TGTGCCAGCGACAGCACAGATACGCAGTATTTT
d_gene: -; abundance: -; v_gene: TRBV7-9; j_gene: TRBJ1-1; CDR3aa: CASSLVLAGTEAFF; CDR3nt: TGTGCCAGCAGCTTAGTGTTGGCGGGCACTGAAGCTTTCTTT
d_gene: -; abundance: -; v_gene: TRBV12-2; j_gene: TRBJ2-3; CDR3aa: CASRLVGGGIITDTQYF; CDR3nt: -
d_gene: -; abundance: few; v_gene: TRBV2; j_gene: TRBJ2-3; CDR3aa: CASSESGPRDTQYF; CDR3nt: TGTGCCAGCAGTGAATCCGGGCCCCGGGATACGCAGTATTTT
d_gene: TRBD2; abundance: -; v_gene: TRBV2; j_gene: TRBJ2-3; CDR3aa: CASSVAGGPDTQYF; CDR3nt: TGTGCCAGCAGTGTAGCGGGGGGACCAGATACGCAGTATTTT
d_gene: -; abundance: few; v_gene: TRBV5-1; j_gene: TRBJ2-5; CDR3aa: CASSYQGSQETQYF; CDR3nt: TGCGCCAGCAGCTATCAGGGATCCCAGGAGACCCAGTACTTC
d_gene: -; abundance: few; v_gene: TRBV9; j_gene: TRBJ2-7; CDR3aa: CASSPRGGHYEQYF; CDR3nt: TGTGCCAGCAGCCCTCGAGGAGGTCACTACGAGCAGTACTTC
d_gene: -; abundance: -; v_gene: TRBV15; j_gene: TRBJ2-6; CDR3aa: CATRGSSGANVLTF; CDR3nt: TGTGCCACCAGGGGAAGCTCTGGGGCCAACGTCCTGACTTTC
d_gene: -; abundance: -; v_gene: TRBV28; j_gene: TRBJ1-2; CDR3aa: CASSLLRRGSAF; CDR3nt: TGTGCCAGCAGTTTACTGCGCAGAGGTTCCGCCTTC
d_gene: -; abundance: few; v_gene: TRBV6-2/TRBV6-3; j_gene: TRBJ2-2; CDR3aa: CASAITVVQSNTGELFF; CDR3nt: TGTGCCAGCGCGATCACGGTGGTGCAGTCTAACACCGGGGAGCTGTTTTTT
d_gene: TRBD1; abundance: few; v_gene: TRBV6-5; j_gene: TRBJ2-5; CDR3aa: CASSYPGQGQETQYF; CDR3nt: TGTGCCAGCAGTTACCCCGGACAGGGGCAAGAGACCCAGTACTTC
d_gene: -; abundance: few; v_gene: TRBV10-3; j_gene: TRBJ2-7; CDR3aa: CAISERGPGPYEQYF; CDR3nt: TGTGCCATCAGTGAGCGGGGACCAGGCCCCTACGAGCAGTACTTC
d_gene: -; abundance: -; v_gene: TRBV4-2; j_gene: TRBJ2-1; CDR3aa: CASSQAGGDNEQFF; CDR3nt: TGTGCCAGCAGCCAAGCGGGCGGGGACAATGAGCAGTTCTTC
d_gene: TRBD1; abundance: -; v_gene: TRBV5-1; j_gene: TRBJ2-2; CDR3aa: CASSSPGQAYTGELFF; CDR3nt: TGCGCCAGCAGCTCCCCGGGACAGGCTTACACCGGGGAGCTGTTTTTT
d_gene: -; abundance: few; v_gene: TRBV15; j_gene: TRBJ2-1; CDR3aa: CATSAGGIYDSYSVVDEQFF; CDR3nt: TGTGCCACCAGCGCCGGTGGTATCTATGATTCTTACTCCGTAGTCGATGAGCAGTTCTTC
d_gene: -; abundance: many; v_gene: TRBV20-1; j_gene: TRBJ1-5; CDR3aa: CSATRRYQPQHF; CDR3nt: TGCAGTGCAACAAGACGGTATCAGCCCCAGCATTTT
d_gene: -; abundance: -; v_gene: TRBV6-1; j_gene: TRBJ2-5; CDR3aa: CASSEGSQETQYF; CDR3nt: TGTGCCAGCAGTGAGGGGAGCCAAGAGACCCAGTACTTC
d_gene: -; abundance: few; v_gene: TRBV29-1; j_gene: TRBJ2-1; CDR3aa: CSVEGQRLSSYNEQFF; CDR3nt: TGCAGCGTTGAAGGTCAGCGGTTGAGCTCCTACAATGAGCAGTTCTTC
d_gene: -; abundance: -; v_gene: TRBV28; j_gene: TRBJ2-3; CDR3aa: CASSPTRLVFTDTQYF; CDR3nt: TGTGCCAGCAGTCCAACGCGACTAGTTTTCACAGATACGCAGTATTTT
d_gene: -; abundance: few; v_gene: TRBV7-2; j_gene: TRBJ2-5; CDR3aa: CASSLNPEYQETQYF; CDR3nt: TGTGCCAGCAGCTTAAACCCAGAATACCAAGAGACCCAGTACTTC
d_gene: TRBD1; abundance: few; v_gene: TRBV6-2/TRBV6-3; j_gene: TRBJ1-2; CDR3aa: CASSYDSGGSYGYTF; CDR3nt: TGTGCCAGCAGTTACGACTCAGGGGGCAGCTATGGCTACACCTTC
d_gene: -; abundance: many; v_gene: TRBV4-2; j_gene: TRBJ2-7; CDR3aa: CASSQARTGSDEQYF; CDR3nt: TGTGCCAGCAGCCAAGCACGAACAGGGAGCGACGAGCAGTACTTC
d_gene: TRBD1; abundance: few; v_gene: TRBV10-3; j_gene: TRBJ2-7; CDR3aa: CAISEERTGPYEQYF; CDR3nt: TGTGCCATCAGTGAGGAAAGGACAGGACCCTACGAGCAGTACTTC
d_gene: TRBD1; abundance: many; v_gene: TRBV5-1; j_gene: TRBJ2-2; CDR3aa: CASSSGQASTGELFF; CDR3nt: TGCGCCAGCAGCTCGGGACAGGCGAGCACCGGGGAGCTGTTTTTT
d_gene: -; abundance: few; v_gene: TRBV5-1; j_gene: TRBJ1-6; CDR3aa: CASSLDAGSPLHF; CDR3nt: TGCGCCAGCAGCTTGGATGCGGGGTCACCCCTCCACTTT